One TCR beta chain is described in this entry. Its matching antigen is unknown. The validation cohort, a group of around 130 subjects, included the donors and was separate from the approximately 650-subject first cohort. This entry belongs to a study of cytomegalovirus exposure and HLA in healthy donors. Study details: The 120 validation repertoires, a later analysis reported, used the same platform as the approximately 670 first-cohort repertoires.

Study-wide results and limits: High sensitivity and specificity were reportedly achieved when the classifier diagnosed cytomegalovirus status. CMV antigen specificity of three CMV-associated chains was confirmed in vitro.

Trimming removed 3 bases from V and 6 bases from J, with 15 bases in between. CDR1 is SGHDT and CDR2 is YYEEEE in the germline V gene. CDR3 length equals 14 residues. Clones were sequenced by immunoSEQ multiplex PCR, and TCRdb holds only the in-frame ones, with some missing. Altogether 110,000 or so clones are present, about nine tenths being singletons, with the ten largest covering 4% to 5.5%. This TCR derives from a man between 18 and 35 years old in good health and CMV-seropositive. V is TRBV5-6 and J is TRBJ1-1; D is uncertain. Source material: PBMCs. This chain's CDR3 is CASSSILDTPEAFF. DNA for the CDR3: TGTGCCAGCAGCTCGATCCTTGACACTCCTGAAGCTTTCTTT.